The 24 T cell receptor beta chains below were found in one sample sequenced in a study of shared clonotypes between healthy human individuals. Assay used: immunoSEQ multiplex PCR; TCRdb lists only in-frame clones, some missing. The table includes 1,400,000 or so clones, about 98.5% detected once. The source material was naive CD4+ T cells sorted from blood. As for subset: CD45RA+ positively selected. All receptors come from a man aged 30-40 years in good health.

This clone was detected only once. The CDR3 spells CAISDPTGAKETQYF. The CDR3 nucleotides read TGTGCCATCAGTGACCCAACGGGGGCGAAAGAGACCCAGTACTTC. The chain recombines TRBV10-3 with TRBJ2-5; D tentatively fits TRBD1 or TRBD2 (6 bases each). The CDR3 is 15 residues long. The ends were cut back, 3 bases at V and 3 bases at J, with 14 bases in the middle. Germline V gives CDR1 ENHRY, CDR2 SYGVKD.

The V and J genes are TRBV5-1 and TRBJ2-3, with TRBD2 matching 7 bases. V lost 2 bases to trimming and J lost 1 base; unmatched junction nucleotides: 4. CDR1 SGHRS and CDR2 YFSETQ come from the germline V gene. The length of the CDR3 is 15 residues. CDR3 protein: CASSFRGSGTDTQYF. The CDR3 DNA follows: TGCGCCAGCAGCTTCCGCGGGAGCGGCACAGATACGCAGTATTTT.

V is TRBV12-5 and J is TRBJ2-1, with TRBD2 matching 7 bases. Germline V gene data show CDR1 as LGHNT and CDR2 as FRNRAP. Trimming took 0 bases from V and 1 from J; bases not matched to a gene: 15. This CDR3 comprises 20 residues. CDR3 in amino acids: CASGLVPGTKGSGSYNEQFF. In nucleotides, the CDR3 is TGTGCTAGTGGTTTGGTCCCAGGGACTAAAGGCAGTGGGTCCTACAATGAGCAGTTCTTC.

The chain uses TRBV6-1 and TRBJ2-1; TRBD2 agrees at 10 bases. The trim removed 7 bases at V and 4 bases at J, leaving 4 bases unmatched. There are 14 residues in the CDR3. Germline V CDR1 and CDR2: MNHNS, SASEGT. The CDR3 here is CASMRTSGYNEQFF. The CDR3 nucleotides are TGTGCCAGCATGCGGACTAGCGGTTACAATGAGCAGTTCTTC.

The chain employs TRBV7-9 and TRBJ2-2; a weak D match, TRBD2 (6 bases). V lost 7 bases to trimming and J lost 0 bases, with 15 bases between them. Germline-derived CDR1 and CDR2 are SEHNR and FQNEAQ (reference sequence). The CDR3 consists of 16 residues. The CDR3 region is CASIAFGGPNTGELFF. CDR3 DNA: TGTGCCAGCATCGCTTTCGGGGGACCGAACACCGGGGAGCTGTTTTTT.

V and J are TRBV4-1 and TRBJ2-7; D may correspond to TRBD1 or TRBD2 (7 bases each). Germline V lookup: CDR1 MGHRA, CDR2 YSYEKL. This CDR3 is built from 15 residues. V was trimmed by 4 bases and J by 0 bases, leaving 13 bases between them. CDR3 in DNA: TGCGCCAGCAGCCGGGAGGGGGCGGCCTCCTACGAGCAGTACTTC. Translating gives CASSREGAASYEQYF.

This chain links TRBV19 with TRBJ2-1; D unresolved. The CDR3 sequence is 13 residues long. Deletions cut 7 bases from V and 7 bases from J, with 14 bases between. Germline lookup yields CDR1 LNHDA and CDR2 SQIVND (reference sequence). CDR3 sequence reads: CASISGPGNEQFF. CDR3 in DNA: TGTGCCAGTATCAGTGGGCCCGGGAATGAGCAGTTCTTC.

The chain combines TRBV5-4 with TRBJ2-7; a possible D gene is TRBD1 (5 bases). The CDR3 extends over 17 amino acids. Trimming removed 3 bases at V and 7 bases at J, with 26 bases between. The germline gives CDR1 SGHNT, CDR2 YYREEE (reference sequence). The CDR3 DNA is TGTGCCAGCAGCTCTAATCAGGGTAGGGGTCTTCGAGGTGAGCAGTACTTC. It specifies CASSSNQGRGLRGEQYF.

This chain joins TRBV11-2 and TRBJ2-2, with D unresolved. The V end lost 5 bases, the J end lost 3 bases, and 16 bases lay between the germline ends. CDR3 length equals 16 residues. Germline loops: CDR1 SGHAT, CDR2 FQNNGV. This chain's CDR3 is CASSPDPLLYTGELFF. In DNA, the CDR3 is TGTGCCAGCAGCCCCGACCCACTTTTATACACCGGGGAGCTGTTTTTT.

This chain's CDR3 is CASRPGRTGVNEQFF. The CDR3 nucleotides read TGTGCCAGCAGACCCGGGAGGACAGGGGTGAATGAGCAGTTCTTC. This sequence joins TRBV7-2 and TRBJ2-1, with 9 bases matching TRBD1. V lost 6 bases, J lost 7 bases, and 10 bases stayed unmatched. Germline V CDR1 and CDR2: SGHTA, FQGNSA. CDR3 length equals 15 residues.

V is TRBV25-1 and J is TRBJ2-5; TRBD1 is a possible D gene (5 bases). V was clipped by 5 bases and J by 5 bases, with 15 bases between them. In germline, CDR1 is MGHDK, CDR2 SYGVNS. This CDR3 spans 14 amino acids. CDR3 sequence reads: CASSTPGRLETQYF. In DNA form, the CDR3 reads TGTGCCAGCAGTACCCCAGGGCGCCTTGAGACCCAGTACTTC.

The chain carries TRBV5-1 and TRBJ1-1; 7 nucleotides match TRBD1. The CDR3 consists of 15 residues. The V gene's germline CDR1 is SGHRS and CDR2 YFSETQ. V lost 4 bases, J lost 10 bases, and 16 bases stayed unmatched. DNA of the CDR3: TGCGCCAGCAGCCCGCATACGAACGACAGGGTAGGAGCTTTCTTT. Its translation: CASSPHTNDRVGAFF.

The CDR3 loop is CASSLEVELSTDTQYF. The CDR3 DNA is TGCGCCAGCAGCTTGGAGGTGGAACTAAGCACAGATACGCAGTATTTT. The chain couples TRBV5-1 to TRBJ2-3; D is ambiguous. Germline V CDR1 and CDR2: SGHRS, YFSETQ. V dropped 0 bases and J dropped 0 bases, with 11 bases sitting between them. The CDR3 length is 16 residues.

CDR3 residues: CASSQDTAEAAAGYEQYF. DNA for the CDR3: TGCGCCAGCAGCCAAGATACGGCCGAAGCTGCGGCTGGCTACGAGCAGTACTTC. The chain employs TRBV4-3 and TRBJ2-7; D call uncertain. The germline gives CDR1 LGHNA, CDR2 YSLEER. V gave up 0 bases and J gave up 3 bases, with 21 bases separating them. CDR3 length: 18 residues.

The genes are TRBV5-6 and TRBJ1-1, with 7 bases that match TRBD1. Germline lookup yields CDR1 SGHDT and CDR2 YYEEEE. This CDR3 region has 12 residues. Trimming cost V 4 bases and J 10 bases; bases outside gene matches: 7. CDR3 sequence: CASSRSRDRAFF. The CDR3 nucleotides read TGTGCCAGCAGCCGATCCCGGGACAGAGCTTTCTTT.

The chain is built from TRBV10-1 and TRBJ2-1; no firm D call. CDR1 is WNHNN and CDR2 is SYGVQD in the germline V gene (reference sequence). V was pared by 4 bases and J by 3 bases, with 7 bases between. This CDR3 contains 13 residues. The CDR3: CASSGGSYNEQFF. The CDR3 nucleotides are TGCGCCAGCAGTGGGGGAAGCTACAATGAGCAGTTCTTC.

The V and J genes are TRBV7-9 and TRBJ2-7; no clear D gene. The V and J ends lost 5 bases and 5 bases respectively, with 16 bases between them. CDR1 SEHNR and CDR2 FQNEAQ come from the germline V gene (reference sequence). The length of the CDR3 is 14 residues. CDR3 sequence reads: CASSPSYTVHEQYF. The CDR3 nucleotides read TGTGCCAGCAGCCCAAGCTATACGGTCCACGAGCAGTACTTC.

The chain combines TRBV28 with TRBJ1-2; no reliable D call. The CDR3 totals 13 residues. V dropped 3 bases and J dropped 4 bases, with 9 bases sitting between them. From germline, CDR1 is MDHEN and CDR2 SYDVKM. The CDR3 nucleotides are TGTGCCAGCAGTTTTCCCGACACCTATGGCTACACCTTC. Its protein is CASSFPDTYGYTF.

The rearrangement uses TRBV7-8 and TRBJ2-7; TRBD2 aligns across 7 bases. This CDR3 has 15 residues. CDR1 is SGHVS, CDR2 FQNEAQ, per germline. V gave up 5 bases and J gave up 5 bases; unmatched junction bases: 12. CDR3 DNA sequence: TGTGCCAGCAGCAATCGCGGGAGAAGTATCCACGAGCAGTACTTC. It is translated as CASSNRGRSIHEQYF.

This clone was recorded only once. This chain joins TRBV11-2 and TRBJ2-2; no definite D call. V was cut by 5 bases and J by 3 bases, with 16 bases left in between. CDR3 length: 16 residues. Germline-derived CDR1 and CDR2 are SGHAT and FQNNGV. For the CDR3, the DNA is TGTGCCAGCAGCCCTCCTTCAATAGCCGACACCGGGGAGCTGTTTTTT. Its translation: CASSPPSIADTGELFF. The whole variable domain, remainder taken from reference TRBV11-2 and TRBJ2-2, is EAGVAQSPRYKIIEKRQSVAFWCNPISGHATLYWYQQILGQGPKLLIQFQNNGVVDDSQLPKDRFSAERLKGVDSTLKIQPAKLEDSAVYLCASSPPSIADTGELFFGEGSRLTVL.

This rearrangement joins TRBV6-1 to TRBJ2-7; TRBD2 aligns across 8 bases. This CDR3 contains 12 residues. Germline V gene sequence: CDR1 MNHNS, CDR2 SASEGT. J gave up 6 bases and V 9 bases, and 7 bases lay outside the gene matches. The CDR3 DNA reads TGTGCCAGTCCCAGGGCGGGAGGCGAGCAGTACTTC. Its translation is CASPRAGGEQYF.

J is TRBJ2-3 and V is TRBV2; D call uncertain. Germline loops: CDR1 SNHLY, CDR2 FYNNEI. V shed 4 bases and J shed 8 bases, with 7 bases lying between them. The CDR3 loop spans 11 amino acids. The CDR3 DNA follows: TGTGCCAGCAGTGCCGGCTCTACGCAGTATTTT. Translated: CASSAGSTQYF.

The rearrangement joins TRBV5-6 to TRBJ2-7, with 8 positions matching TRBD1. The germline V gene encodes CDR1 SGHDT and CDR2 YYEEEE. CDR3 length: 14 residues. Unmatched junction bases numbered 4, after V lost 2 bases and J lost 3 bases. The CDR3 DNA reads TGTGCCAGCAGCTTAGGACAGGGTCTCTACGAGCAGTACTTC. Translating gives CASSLGQGLYEQYF.

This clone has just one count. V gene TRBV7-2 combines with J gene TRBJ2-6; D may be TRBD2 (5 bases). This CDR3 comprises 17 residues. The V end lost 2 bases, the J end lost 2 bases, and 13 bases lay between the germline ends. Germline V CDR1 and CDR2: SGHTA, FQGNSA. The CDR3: CASSLNGVQTGANVLTF. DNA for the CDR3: TGTGCCAGCAGCTTAAACGGGGTGCAGACTGGGGCCAACGTCCTGACTTTC. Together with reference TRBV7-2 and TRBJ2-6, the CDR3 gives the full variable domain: GAGVSQSPSNKVTEKGKDVELRCDPISGHTALYWYRQSLGQGLEFLIYFQGNSAPDKSGLPSDRFSAERTGGSVSTLTIQRTQQEDSAVYLCASSLNGVQTGANVLTFGAGSRLTVL.